Listed below are T cell receptor beta chains from one sample, sequenced in a study of T cell responses to AZD1222 COVID-19 vaccine. Produced via immunoSEQ multiplex PCR; TCRdb's table is partial and in-frame only. Here the sample spans about 130,000 clones, about 87% being singletons. The specimen was peripheral blood, collected on day 0 of AZD1222 vaccination. These receptors were taken from an adult in good health. CDR3s include the opening cysteine and the closing phenylalanine or tryptophan. D genes are given only for firm matches. Clone size is stated in some rows and not others, as once, few, many or a class when expanded.

.,TRBV6-5,TRBJ1-5,.,CASSPPGGLNQPQHF,TGTGCCAGCAGTCCCCCGGGGGGTCTAAATCAGCCCCAGCATTTT
.,TRBV3-1/TRBV3-2,TRBJ2-2,TRBD2,CASSQDGTRLAVTGELFF,TGTGCCAGCAGCCAAGATGGGACGCGACTAGCGGTTACCGGGGAGCTGTTTTTT
.,TRBV9,TRBJ1-6,.,CASSVEGQNNSPLHF,TGTGCCAGCAGCGTAGAGGGGCAGAATAATTCACCCCTCCACTTT
.,TRBV25-1,TRBJ1-1,.,CASSESGFGTEAFF,TGTGCCAGCAGTGAATCCGGGTTCGGCACTGAAGCTTTCTTT
.,TRBV19,TRBJ2-5,.,CASRPQGLVGGEETQYF,TGTGCCAGTAGACCTCAAGGCCTTGTTGGAGGAGAAGAGACCCAGTACTTC
.,TRBV30,TRBJ2-3,.,CAWSVQITDTQYF,TGTGCCTGGAGTGTCCAGATAACAGATACGCAGTATTTT
.,TRBV18,TRBJ1-6,TRBD1,CASSGGTAADSPLHF,TGTGCCAGCTCAGGAGGGACAGCGGCTGACTCACCCCTCCACTTT
.,TRBV9,TRBJ2-3,.,CASSVAGGTAADTQYF,TGTGCCAGCAGCGTAGCCGGGGGAACGGCGGCAGATACGCAGTATTTT
.,TRBV18,TRBJ1-1,.,CASSPPLAPNTEAFF,TGTGCCAGCTCACCCCCCCTGGCCCCGAACACTGAAGCTTTCTTT
.,TRBV4-3,TRBJ2-1,TRBD2,CASSQDLAGGYNEQFF,TGCGCCAGCAGCCAAGATCTCGCGGGGGGGTACAATGAGCAGTTCTTC
.,TRBV3-1/TRBV3-2,TRBJ2-7,.,CASSQDGQGGYEQYF,TGTGCCAGCAGCCAAGACGGACAGGGAGGGTACGAGCAGTACTTC
.,TRBV6-5,TRBJ1-1,.,CASSYSGFGSPEAFF,TGTGCCAGCAGTTACTCGGGGTTTGGTTCCCCTGAAGCTTTCTTT
.,TRBV7-9,TRBJ1-4,TRBD1,CASHRDSLNEKLFF,TGTGCCAGCCACCGGGACAGCCTTAATGAAAAACTGTTTTTT
.,TRBV4-2,TRBJ1-2,.,CASSQDFQGDYGYTF,TGTGCCAGCAGCCAAGATTTCCAGGGAGACTATGGCTACACCTTC
.,TRBV19,TRBJ1-2,TRBD1,CASGTGGGYTF,TGTGCCAGTGGGACAGGGGGAGGCTACACCTTC
.,TRBV30,TRBJ2-2,TRBD2,CAWSLGASGGRGGELFF,TGTGCCTGGAGTCTAGGAGCTAGCGGGGGCCGAGGGGGGGAGCTGTTTTTT
.,TRBV29-1,TRBJ2-7,.,CSVAGPVGGSYEQYF,TGCAGCGTTGCCGGACCCGTTGGGGGGAGCTACGAGCAGTACTTC
.,TRBV7-9,TRBJ1-2,TRBD1,CASSLAGDRPSTF,TGTGCCAGCAGCTTAGCGGGGGACAGGCCATCCACCTTC
.,TRBV3-1/TRBV3-2,TRBJ2-2,TRBD1,CASRNRGNTGELFF,TGTGCCAGCAGAAACAGGGGTAACACCGGGGAGCTGTTTTTT
.,TRBV19,TRBJ2-2,TRBD2,CASSIDPAGNGELFF,TGTGCCAGTAGTATAGACCCAGCGGGGAACGGGGAGCTGTTTTTT
.,TRBV19,TRBJ2-7,.,CASSGSTYEQYF,TGTGCCAGTAGTGGGAGTACCTACGAGCAGTACTTC
.,TRBV4-2,TRBJ1-3,TRBD1,CASSPRQGEGNTIYF,TGTGCCAGCAGCCCGAGACAGGGTGAGGGAAACACCATATATTTT
.,TRBV27,TRBJ2-1,.,CASSKGFRSYNEQFF,TGTGCCAGCAGTAAAGGATTCCGATCCTACAATGAGCAGTTCTTC
.,TRBV19,TRBJ1-5,.,CASGTGGQPQHF,TGTGCCAGCGGGACCGGCGGTCAGCCCCAGCATTTT
.,TRBV4-1,TRBJ1-4,.,CASSNARGTNEKLFF,TGCGCCAGCAGCAATGCGCGGGGTACTAATGAAAAACTGTTTTTT
.,TRBV5-1,TRBJ1-1,.,CASSLWSGEPGDTEAFF,TGCGCCAGCAGCTTGTGGTCGGGGGAGCCGGGCGACACTGAAGCTTTCTTT
.,TRBV5-4,TRBJ1-5,TRBD1,CASSYGQGDQPQHF,TGTGCCAGCAGCTATGGACAGGGCGATCAGCCCCAGCATTTT
.,TRBV9,TRBJ1-3,.,CASSVLAEGYRDTIYF,TGTGCCAGCAGCGTTTTGGCGGAGGGGTATCGGGACACCATATATTTT
once,TRBV4-3,TRBJ1-4,.,CASSQDGGTNEKLFF,TGCGCCAGCAGCCAAGATGGAGGGACTAATGAAAAACTGTTTTTT
.,TRBV7-2,TRBJ1-6,.,CASSFLRRVSPLHF,TGTGCCAGCAGCTTTCTAAGGCGAGTTTCACCCCTCCACTTT
few,TRBV29-1,TRBJ2-5,TRBD1,CSADRTGSKETQYF,TGCAGCGCTGACCGGACAGGGAGTAAAGAGACCCAGTACTTC
few,TRBV25-1,TRBJ1-2,TRBD1,CASSESLQGAYGYTF,TGTGCCAGCAGTGAATCATTACAGGGGGCTTATGGCTACACCTTC
.,TRBV24-1,TRBJ1-1,.,CATSDQTGLQEAFF,TGTGCCACCAGTGACCAAACAGGGCTGCAAGAAGCTTTCTTT
.,TRBV28,TRBJ2-1,.,CASSVSRGYDEQFF,TGTGCCAGCAGCGTCAGTAGGGGATACGATGAGCAGTTCTTC
.,TRBV5-4,TRBJ1-1,.,CASSSGTLRVNTEAFF,TGTGCCAGCAGCTCAGGGACGCTTCGGGTCAACACTGAAGCTTTCTTT
.,TRBV18,TRBJ1-4,TRBD1,CASSPANRGQLEKLFF,TGTGCCAGCTCACCCGCAAACAGGGGGCAGTTGGAAAAACTGTTTTTT
.,TRBV27,TRBJ1-6,.,CASSFQGITNNSPLHF,TGTGCCAGCAGTTTCCAGGGTATTACCAATAATTCACCCCTCCACTTT
.,TRBV2,TRBJ2-5,TRBD2,CASLDPSGDETQYF,TGTGCCAGCCTCGACCCTAGCGGGGATGAGACCCAGTACTTC
.,TRBV3-1/TRBV3-2,TRBJ1-1,TRBD1,CASSQVGQGSTEAFF,TGTGCCAGCAGCCAAGTTGGACAGGGATCCACTGAAGCTTTCTTT
.,TRBV2,TRBJ1-5,.,CASSEERQVQQPQHF,TGTGCCAGCAGTGAAGAGCGACAGGTCCAACAGCCCCAGCATTTT
.,TRBV21-1,TRBJ1-1,.,CASSKKGGRGTADTEAFF,TGTGCCAGCAGCAAAAAGGGAGGGCGAGGGACGGCGGACACTGAAGCTTTCTTT
.,TRBV6-5,TRBJ2-3,.,CASRRTISDTQYF,TGTGCCAGCAGACGGACTATTTCGGATACGCAGTATTTT
.,TRBV27,TRBJ1-2,TRBD1,CASSRSGTGEANYGYTF,TGTGCCAGCAGTCGTTCCGGGACAGGGGAAGCTAACTATGGCTACACCTTC
once,TRBV7-2,TRBJ1-2,TRBD1,CASSSPGTGDSNYGYTF,TGTGCCAGCAGCTCTCCCGGGACAGGGGACTCTAACTATGGCTACACCTTC
.,TRBV7-9,TRBJ1-5,.,CASSPGGGNQPQHF,TGTGCCAGCAGTCCTGGGGGGGGCAATCAGCCCCAGCATTTT
.,TRBV5-6,TRBJ1-5,.,CASSLALGGGSNQPQHF,TGTGCCAGCAGCTTGGCTCTCGGGGGAGGAAGCAATCAGCCCCAGCATTTT
.,TRBV7-9,TRBJ1-1,TRBD1,CASSLEGAPEAFF,TGTGCCAGCAGCTTAGAGGGGGCGCCGGAAGCTTTCTTT
.,TRBV2,TRBJ2-3,TRBD2,CASKAGGPPDTQYF,TGTGCCAGCAAGGCGGGGGGGCCGCCAGATACGCAGTATTTT
.,TRBV27,TRBJ1-5,.,CASSPGGQPQHF,TGTGCCAGCAGCCCCGGAGGGCAGCCCCAGCATTTT
.,TRBV4-1,TRBJ1-5,.,CASSQVGNQPQHF,TGCGCCAGCAGCCAAGTGGGCAATCAGCCCCAGCATTTT
.,TRBV25-1,TRBJ2-1,TRBD2,CASSERGLAGPSGEQFF,TGTGCCAGCAGTGAAAGGGGACTAGCGGGTCCTTCAGGTGAGCAGTTCTTC
.,TRBV4-1,TRBJ2-1,TRBD2,CASSQDLAGVFLEQFF,TGCGCCAGCAGCCAGGACCTAGCGGGAGTTTTCTTGGAGCAGTTCTTC
.,TRBV11-2,TRBJ1-2,TRBD1,CASSSTGALNYGYTF,TGTGCCAGCAGCTCGACAGGGGCCCTCAACTATGGCTACACCTTC
.,TRBV5-1,TRBJ1-1,.,CASSLEGFRMNTEAFF,TGCGCCAGCAGCTTGGAAGGGTTCAGGATGAACACTGAAGCTTTCTTT
.,TRBV19,TRBJ2-1,.,CASSPPGADYNEQFF,TGTGCCAGTAGTCCCCCGGGGGCAGACTACAATGAGCAGTTCTTC
.,TRBV6-1,TRBJ1-5,.,CASSETGFDQPQHF,TGTGCCAGCAGTGAAACTGGTTTTGATCAGCCCCAGCATTTT
.,TRBV28,TRBJ2-3,TRBD2,CAGTSGGLTDTQYF,TGTGCCGGTACTAGCGGGGGCCTCACAGATACGCAGTATTTT
.,TRBV5-1,TRBJ1-1,TRBD1,CASSLRVRQGTEAFF,TGCGCCAGCAGCTTGAGGGTCCGACAGGGCACTGAAGCTTTCTTT